This is a list of T cell receptor beta chains from one sample in a study of cytomegalovirus exposure and HLA in healthy donors. Sequencing used immunoSEQ multiplex PCR; TCRdb keeps in-frame clones, though not all of them. Of approximately 150,000 clones in the sample, 80% were seen once. Material for sequencing was PBMCs. These receptors came from a woman in her thirties or forties in good health and CMV-seronegative. Both conserved end residues are part of each CDR3. D genes are given only for firm matches. Clone size is shown for a subset of rows, as once, few, many or a class of expanded clone.

D gene: -; V gene: TRBV25-1; clone size: -; J gene: TRBJ1-4; CDR3 DNA: TGTGCCAGCAGTAGCATCCGGGAGGGAAAACTGTTTTTT; CDR3 protein: CASSSIREGKLFF
D gene: -; V gene: TRBV6-5; clone size: -; J gene: TRBJ2-7; CDR3 DNA: TGTGCCAGCAGTCCAGGCTCGGGACACTTCTACGAGCAGTACTTC; CDR3 protein: CASSPGSGHFYEQYF
D gene: TRBD2; V gene: TRBV7-6; clone size: -; J gene: TRBJ2-3; CDR3 DNA: TGTGCCAGCAGCTTACTGGGATCTAGCGGGGGGGCAGATACGCAGTATTTT; CDR3 protein: CASSLLGSSGGADTQYF
D gene: TRBD1; V gene: TRBV29-1; clone size: -; J gene: TRBJ2-7; CDR3 DNA: TGCAGTGAGATCACCGGGACAGGGGCGACGGGAACCACCTACGAGCAGTACTTC; CDR3 protein: CSEITGTGATGTTYEQYF
D gene: -; V gene: TRBV6-5; clone size: -; J gene: TRBJ1-1; CDR3 DNA: TGTGCCAGCAGTGTCGTACAGGGCAGAAGCACTGAAGCTTTCTTT; CDR3 protein: CASSVVQGRSTEAFF
D gene: TRBD1; V gene: TRBV28; clone size: -; J gene: TRBJ1-2; CDR3 DNA: TGTGCCAGCAGTTCCCCACAGGGGCGGGGCTACACCTTC; CDR3 protein: CASSSPQGRGYTF
D gene: -; V gene: TRBV7-9; clone size: -; J gene: TRBJ1-1; CDR3 DNA: TGTTCCAGCAGCTCCAGGGCATTGAACACTGAAGCTTTCTTT; CDR3 protein: CSSSSRALNTEAFF
D gene: TRBD1; V gene: TRBV7-9; clone size: once; J gene: TRBJ2-1; CDR3 DNA: TGTGCCAGCAGCTCCTCTATTGGTGTGGGGACAGGGGGCGAGAATGAGCAGTTCTTC; CDR3 protein: CASSSSIGVGTGGENEQFF
D gene: -; V gene: TRBV19; clone size: -; J gene: TRBJ1-1; CDR3 DNA: TGTGCCAGTAGTACTCCCAGACAGCAGGGCTTTATCGCTGAAGCTTTCTTT; CDR3 protein: CASSTPRQQGFIAEAFF
D gene: TRBD2; V gene: TRBV5-1; clone size: -; J gene: TRBJ2-2; CDR3 DNA: TGCGCCAGCAGCCAGGGACTAGCGGGAGGCGGCACCGGGGAGCTGTTTTTT; CDR3 protein: CASSQGLAGGGTGELFF
D gene: -; V gene: TRBV10-3; clone size: -; J gene: TRBJ1-5; CDR3 DNA: TGTGCCATCAGCCGGGACAAAGATCAGCCCCAGCATTTT; CDR3 protein: CAISRDKDQPQHF
D gene: -; V gene: TRBV11-2; clone size: -; J gene: TRBJ2-3; CDR3 DNA: TGTGCCAGCAGCTTAAGACTAACAGATACGCAGTATTTT; CDR3 protein: CASSLRLTDTQYF
D gene: TRBD1; V gene: TRBV7-9; clone size: -; J gene: TRBJ2-3; CDR3 DNA: TGTGCCAGCAGCTTGGGGACAGGGCGGGTCGATACGCAGTATTTT; CDR3 protein: CASSLGTGRVDTQYF
D gene: TRBD1; V gene: TRBV7-9; clone size: -; J gene: TRBJ1-2; CDR3 DNA: TGTGCCAGCAGCTTAGCTAGGACAGGGAATCTTCGAGACTACACCTTC; CDR3 protein: CASSLARTGNLRDYTF
D gene: -; V gene: TRBV11-2; clone size: -; J gene: TRBJ2-1; CDR3 DNA: TGTGCCAGCAGCTTACGTCCCGGACTCCCCTACAATGAGCAGTTCTTC; CDR3 protein: CASSLRPGLPYNEQFF
D gene: TRBD2; V gene: TRBV7-3; clone size: -; J gene: TRBJ2-2; CDR3 DNA: TGTGCCAGCAGCTTCTCGGGAGGGTTTATCGCCGGGGAGCTGTTTTTT; CDR3 protein: CASSFSGGFIAGELFF
D gene: TRBD2; V gene: TRBV9; clone size: -; J gene: TRBJ2-1; CDR3 DNA: TGTGCCAGCAGCCCCGAAGGGTTAGCGGGGTACAATGAGCAGTTCTTC; CDR3 protein: CASSPEGLAGYNEQFF
D gene: TRBD2; V gene: TRBV6-6; clone size: -; J gene: TRBJ2-1; CDR3 DNA: TGTGCCAGCAGTCCCGGAAAGAGCGGGAGGGCCGTTGAGCAGTTCTTC; CDR3 protein: CASSPGKSGRAVEQFF
D gene: -; V gene: TRBV6-5; clone size: few; J gene: TRBJ2-5; CDR3 DNA: TGTGCCAGCAGTTACTCGACAGGCCAAGAGACCCAGTACTTC; CDR3 protein: CASSYSTGQETQYF
D gene: -; V gene: TRBV6-1; clone size: -; J gene: TRBJ2-7; CDR3 DNA: TGTGCCAGCATGGTCAGAGCGAAAACCTACGAGCAGTACTTC; CDR3 protein: CASMVRAKTYEQYF
D gene: TRBD1; V gene: TRBV6-1; clone size: -; J gene: TRBJ2-1; CDR3 DNA: TGTGCCAGCAGTGGCCCGGGGACAGGGCTTTCCTACAATGAGCAGTTCTTC; CDR3 protein: CASSGPGTGLSYNEQFF
D gene: TRBD1; V gene: TRBV4-3; clone size: few; J gene: TRBJ2-7; CDR3 DNA: TGCGCCAGCAGCCCGGACAGGGGCTACGAGCAGTACTTC; CDR3 protein: CASSPDRGYEQYF
D gene: TRBD2; V gene: TRBV19; clone size: once; J gene: TRBJ2-1; CDR3 DNA: TGTGCCAGTAGTAAGGGACTAGCGGGAGGGACGGATCGGTTCTTC; CDR3 protein: CASSKGLAGGTDRFF
D gene: TRBD2; V gene: TRBV6-5; clone size: once; J gene: TRBJ2-7; CDR3 DNA: TGTGCCAGCAGTAGGGGACTAGTCTACGAGCAGTACTTC; CDR3 protein: CASSRGLVYEQYF
D gene: -; V gene: TRBV9; clone size: once; J gene: TRBJ2-3; CDR3 DNA: TGTGCCAGCAGCGTGGGGATAGGTCCGGGACAAAGTCACCTCACAGATACGCAGTATTTT; CDR3 protein: CASSVGIGPGQSHLTDTQYF
D gene: -; V gene: TRBV7-6; clone size: -; J gene: TRBJ2-7; CDR3 DNA: TGTGCCAGCAGCCGAACAATCGGCGGGACCTACGAGCAGTACTTC; CDR3 protein: CASSRTIGGTYEQYF
D gene: -; V gene: TRBV29-1; clone size: -; J gene: TRBJ2-4; CDR3 DNA: TGCAGCGCCAGCCTAGCCAAAAACAGTCAGTACTTC; CDR3 protein: CSASLAKNSQYF
D gene: -; V gene: TRBV7-2; clone size: -; J gene: TRBJ2-5; CDR3 DNA: TGTGCCAGCAGCTCCACCCGGGACTTACAAGAGACCCAGTACTTC; CDR3 protein: CASSSTRDLQETQYF
D gene: -; V gene: TRBV18; clone size: -; J gene: TRBJ2-3; CDR3 DNA: TGTGCCAGCTCACCGCTCGGCGGTGCAGATACGCAGTATTTT; CDR3 protein: CASSPLGGADTQYF